Sequencing of this TCR beta chain was carried out in a study of T cell responses to AZD1222 COVID-19 vaccine (dated by TCRdb to the early 2020s). A note on the overall study: AZD1222 recipients given second doses at about 4 weeks or at about 12 weeks were pooled, since spike-specific TCR depth and breadth were not found to differ between the two schedules. TCR sequencing covered fewer than 250 trial participants: 207 given two doses of AZD1222 and 26 given two doses of MenACWY control vaccine. Trial participants were enrolled by age into 18-55, 56-69 and 70-plus year subgroups, with roughly 150, 30 and 60 TCR-sequenced participants respectively.

A distance of 8 bases separates the germline ends of V and J, which lose 2 bases and 0 bases respectively. Reading from cysteine to phenylalanine, the CDR3 counts 15 amino acids. Only the CDR3 region is kept as DNA, spanning 45 bases read in frame from base 1. Sequences MNHEY (CDR1) and SVGAGI (CDR2) are obtained from the germline V gene. The CDR3 regions of human TCRbeta chains were subjected to immunosequencing. On the study's bioinformatics: Repertoire TCRs were checked for matches against a reference library of SARS-CoV-2-specific TCRs that had been generated using the MIRA antigen-specificity platform. Breadth was defined as the fraction of unique TCRs that were SARS-CoV-2-associated, and depth was defined as the fraction of total T cells that were SARS-CoV-2-associated. Using the MIRA data, each spike-specific TCR was assigned both to the spike region to which the TCR was reactive and to a CD4 or CD8 class. Log10-transformed breadth and depth values were compared by one-way ANOVA with Sidak's multiple comparisons tests. What TCRdb holds here is the immuneACCESS table cut down to in-frame rearrangements. Part of the clones is not present; checked against another copy, under half of the missing clones reflect an unresolved V gene, and the others are unexplained. Clonal size and the V and J genes are those of that table, whereas D and trimming came from the DNA. This sample holds around 100,000 clones; around nine tenths were observed only once. The ten largest clones take up about 3.3% of the sample.

With regard to this clone: The antigen this receptor binds is unknown. No much larger clone is present one base from it, and per-base qualities are unavailable.

The time point label here, explained by the study, means: baseline before first vaccination. The vaccinee samples were drawn from two UK trials, COV001 and COV002, one of which was a single-blind randomized controlled phase 2/3 trial testing AZD1222 (ChAdOx1 nCoV-19) in healthy adults. Trial participant PBMC samples were collected at day 0 and day 28 after the second dose for TCRbeta chain sequencing. On the study overall, not on this receptor specifically: The vaccine-associated CD4 TCRs covered the entire spike protein, and the dominant responses fell in regions 160-218 and 743-854. Participants were mostly white British and included more females than males, and it was suggested by the authors that clonal diversity may have been underestimated. In the small 56-69-year group, the increase in depth fell short of significance, most likely because of low power. Reportedly, almost half of the unique spike-specific TCRs recognized epitopes lying outside the regions that are mutated in the B.1.351 and B.1.1.7 variants. Because no day 14 peak-response samples were available, the repertoires could be characterized only after the peak T cell response. Only five to seven AZD1222 recipients were SARS-CoV-2 seropositive at baseline, limiting conclusions about previously exposed vaccinees. A significant rise in spike-specific TCR breadth and depth was observed after two AZD1222 doses relative to day 0 and relative to MenACWY recipients.

Specimen: peripheral blood, collected on day 0 of AZD1222 vaccination. The sequence came from an adult in good health. The chain joins TRBV6-5 to TRBJ2-1; TRBD2 is possibly the D segment (5 matching bases). CDR3 protein: CASSYRSGSYNEQFF. The bases are TGTGCCAGCAGTTACCGGAGCGGCTCCTACAATGAGCAGTTCTTC.